This T cell receptor (beta chain) was recorded in a study of shared clonotypes between healthy human individuals. Sequenced by immunoSEQ multiplex PCR; TCRdb stores in-frame clones only, minus some. The table records approximately 2.5 million clones, over 85% of them present only once. V dropped 4 bases and J dropped 4 bases, with 11 bases sitting between them. Germline V gives CDR1 MNHNS, CDR2 SASEGT. The length of the CDR3 is 15 residues. Material: naive CD4+ T cells sorted from blood. Documented subset: CD45RA+ positively selected. The chain links TRBV6-1 to TRBJ2-6, with a weak D call TRBD2 (5 bases). This receptor was identified in a man between 18 and 35 years old in good health. This CDR3 is CASSGGSAGANVLTF. The CDR3 coding sequence is TGTGCCAGCAGTGGAGGGAGCGCCGGGGCCAACGTCCTGACTTTC.